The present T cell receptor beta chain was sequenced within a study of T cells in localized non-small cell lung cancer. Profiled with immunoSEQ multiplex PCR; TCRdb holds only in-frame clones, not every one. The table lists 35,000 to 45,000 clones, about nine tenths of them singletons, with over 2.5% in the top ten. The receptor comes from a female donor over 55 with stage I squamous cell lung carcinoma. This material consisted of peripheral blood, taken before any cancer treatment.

The CDR3, as DNA: TGCGCCAGCGGGGTTGGGACAGGGGGTACCCACGAGCAGTACTTC. Its translation: CASGVGTGGTHEQYF. This rearrangement joins TRBV5-1 to TRBJ2-7, with 11 bases lining up with TRBD1. The germline CDR1 and CDR2 sequences are SGHRS and YFSETQ. V was pared by 7 bases and J by 5 bases, with 11 bases of the junction left unmatched. The CDR3 sequence is 15 residues long. The variable domain in full, completed from reference TRBV5-1 and TRBJ2-7, reads KAGVTQTPRYLIKTRGQQVTLSCSPISGHRSVSWYQQTPGQGLQFLFEYFSETQRNKGNFPGRFSGRQFSNSRSEMNVSTLELGDSALYLCASGVGTGGTHEQYFGPGTRLTVT.